In this sample, the clone carrying this TCR beta chain turned up many times. What it binds is not known. The sample comes from a study of T cell repertoires in cytomegalovirus infection. Study in general: Recently described HLA-C-restricted plus well-studied HLA-B-restricted CMV epitopes were used.

TCRdb re-analysed the reads in MiXCR, keeping a single row per CDR3 protein. This sample carries a few hundred thousand distinct CDR3 sequences, roughly 34% of them seen once, and the ten largest clones take around a sixth. This CDR3 comprises 19 residues. V shed 3 bases, J shed 2 bases, and the junction held 18 bases outside the gene matches. Study observations and caveats: The response measured ex vivo was dominated by TCR beta clonotypes (HLA-C-restricted and CMV-specific).

The sequencing used cultured PBMCs, collected from culture after CMV antigen stimulation. The chain is built from TRBV12-3 or TRBV12-4 and TRBJ1-2; TRBD1 agrees at 7 bases. The sequence came from a human donor in good health (CMV status not recorded). Some clones in this sample may be carry-over from other donors' samples. CDR3 in amino acids: CASSFRGTGTSQSNYGYTF. CDR3 sequence (DNA): TGTGCCAGCAGTTTCAGGGGGACCGGGACATCTCAATCCAACTATGGCTACACCTTC.